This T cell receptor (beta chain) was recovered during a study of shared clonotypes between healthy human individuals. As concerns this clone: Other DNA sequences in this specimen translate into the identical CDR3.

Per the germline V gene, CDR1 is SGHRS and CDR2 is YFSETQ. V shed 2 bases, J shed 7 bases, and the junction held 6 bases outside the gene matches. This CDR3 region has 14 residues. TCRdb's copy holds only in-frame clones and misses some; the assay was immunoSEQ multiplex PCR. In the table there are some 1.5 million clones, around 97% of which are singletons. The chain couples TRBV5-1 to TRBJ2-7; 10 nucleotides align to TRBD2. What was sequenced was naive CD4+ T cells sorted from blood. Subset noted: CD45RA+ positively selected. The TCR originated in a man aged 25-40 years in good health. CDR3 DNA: TGCGCCAGCAGCTTAGCGGGAGGGCCGGATGAGCAGTACTTC. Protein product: CASSLAGGPDEQYF.